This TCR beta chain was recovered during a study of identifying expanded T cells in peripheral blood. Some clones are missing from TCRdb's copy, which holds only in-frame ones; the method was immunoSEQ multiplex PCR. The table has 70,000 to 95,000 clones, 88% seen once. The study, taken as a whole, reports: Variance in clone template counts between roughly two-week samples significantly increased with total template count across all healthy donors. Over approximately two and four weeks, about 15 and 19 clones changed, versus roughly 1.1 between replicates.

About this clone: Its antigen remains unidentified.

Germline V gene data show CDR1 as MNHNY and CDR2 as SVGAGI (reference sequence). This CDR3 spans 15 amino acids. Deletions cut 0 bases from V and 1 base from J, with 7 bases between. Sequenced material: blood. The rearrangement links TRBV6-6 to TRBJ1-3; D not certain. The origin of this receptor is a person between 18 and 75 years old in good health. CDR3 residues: CASSYSWESGNTIYF. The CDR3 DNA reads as TGTGCCAGCAGTTACTCCTGGGAGTCTGGAAACACCATATATTTT.